These T cell receptor beta chains were read from a single sample in a study of shared T cell receptors in the human thymus. Profiled with immunoSEQ multiplex PCR; TCRdb holds only in-frame clones, not every one. The sample lists some 760,000 clones; 80% to 90% were seen once. The same data also contributed to another study, on human thymus T cells.

The material sequenced was thymocytes. All receptors derive from a girl in the first two years of life with a congenital heart defect. Both conserved end residues are part of each CDR3. D genes are given only for firm matches. Not all rows give a size; the values are once, few, many and, for expanded clones, a class.

J	V	size	length	D	DNA	CDR3
TRBJ1-4	TRBV4-1	-	16	TRBD1	TGCGCCAGCAGCCAAGCAGAGGACAGGGGCAGTGAAAAACTGTTTTTT	CASSQAEDRGSEKLFF
TRBJ1-1	TRBV11-1	-	15	TRBD1	TGTGCCAGCAGCCCCCACTCCGGGACAGGTAACGAAGCTTTCTTT	CASSPHSGTGNEAFF
TRBJ2-7	TRBV7-9	-	18	-	TGTGCCAGCAGCTTAGCGTGGGGGGACCCCCATATCGCCTACGAGCAGTACTTC	CASSLAWGDPHIAYEQYF
TRBJ2-2	TRBV7-3	-	13	-	TGTGCCAGCAGCTTGGGGGCCACCGGGGAGCTGTTTTTT	CASSLGATGELFF
TRBJ1-2	TRBV7-2	once	15	-	TGTGCCAGCAGCTTATCGGCGGGGGACGGATATGGCTACACCTTC	CASSLSAGDGYGYTF
TRBJ1-5	TRBV27	once	16	TRBD1	TGTGCCAGCAGTGGGGGGACAGGGGGAGGTTGGCAGCCCCAGCATTTT	CASSGGTGGGWQPQHF
TRBJ1-1	TRBV27	few	14	-	TGTGCCAGCAGTTCGGGACATCAAAACACTGAAGCTTTCTTT	CASSSGHQNTEAFF
TRBJ1-1	TRBV7-9	-	17	TRBD1	TGTGCCAGCAGCTTACGGACAGGACAGGGGAGGAACACTGAAGCTTTCTTT	CASSLRTGQGRNTEAFF
TRBJ2-1	TRBV10-1	-	18	TRBD2	TGCGCCAGCAGCCTCGAAAAACTAGCGGGGGTGAGCTACAATGAGCAGTTCTTC	CASSLEKLAGVSYNEQFF
TRBJ1-6	TRBV30	-	14	-	TGTGCCTGGAGCCCTCCCCAGGGGAAATCACCCCTCCACTTT	CAWSPPQGKSPLHF
TRBJ2-7	TRBV10-3	-	12	-	TGTGCCATCAGTGAGGACACCTACGAGCAGTACTTC	CAISEDTYEQYF
TRBJ2-2	TRBV4-1	-	14	TRBD1	TGCGCCAGCCGAACTTTGAGGGGGCCCGGGGAGCTGTTTTTT	CASRTLRGPGELFF
TRBJ1-2	TRBV4-3	once	13	-	TGCGCCAGCAGCCAGGGCCTTGGCTATGGCTACACCTTC	CASSQGLGYGYTF
TRBJ1-2	TRBV5-1	-	15	-	TGCGCCAGCAGTCCGGAGGGGGAGGGGTATTATGGCTACACCTTC	CASSPEGEGYYGYTF
TRBJ2-7	TRBV5-1	-	18	TRBD2	TGCGCCAGCAGCTTGGTCCCCGGGACTAGCGGGCGCGCCTACGAGCAGTACTTC	CASSLVPGTSGRAYEQYF
TRBJ1-5	TRBV19	-	16	-	TGTGCCAGTAGTACCTCCCTTTTCTATAGCAATCAGCCCCAGCATTTT	CASSTSLFYSNQPQHF
TRBJ2-1	TRBV6-1	-	12	-	TGTGCCAGCAGCGAGGGCGGTACTGAGCAGTTCTTC	CASSEGGTEQFF
TRBJ2-4	TRBV5-4	-	17	-	TGTGCCAGCAGCTTGCAAGGAGCCCGAAGGGCCAAAAACATTCAGTACTTC	CASSLQGARRAKNIQYF
TRBJ2-3	TRBV27	few	16	TRBD2	TGTGCCAGCAGTTTAGGGCGGGGGGGTAAGACAGATACGCAGTATTTT	CASSLGRGGKTDTQYF
TRBJ2-3	TRBV5-1	-	21	-	TGCGCCAGCAGCTTGACCAGAGGCCTTACAATGTGGGGGGTTGGCACAGATACGCAGTATTTT	CASSLTRGLTMWGVGTDTQYF
TRBJ1-2	TRBV5-6	-	15	-	TGTGCCAGCAGCATCCGACAGCACCTACCCTATGGCTACACCTTC	CASSIRQHLPYGYTF
TRBJ1-2	TRBV2	-	17	-	TGTGCCTACGGTATGGCTCGACAGGACCTCTCTAGGTATGGCTACACCTTC	CAYGMARQDLSRYGYTF
TRBJ2-7	TRBV18	-	12	TRBD1	TGTGCCAGCTCCCCCGGGACAGCCGAGCAGTACTTC	CASSPGTAEQYF
TRBJ2-3	TRBV7-9	-	14	-	TGTGCCAGCCAGAGACTTACGATACCAGATACGCAGTATTTT	CASQRLTIPDTQYF
TRBJ2-5	TRBV12-5	-	19	TRBD2	TGTGCTAGTGGTTTTTCGCGTGGAAAACTAGCGGGCACTCAAGAGACCCAGTACTTC	CASGFSRGKLAGTQETQYF
TRBJ1-2	TRBV5-1	-	17	-	TGCGCCAGCAGCTCGAGGACAGCCGATAGACCTAACTATGGCTACACCTTC	CASSSRTADRPNYGYTF